This T cell receptor (beta chain) was profiled in a study of blood T cells in healthy people across ages. The study's findings and limits: Strongly correlated with naive T cell percentage was TCR beta diversity.

Then a second PCR, running roughly 7 to 11 cycles, was carried out with a sample-barcoded 5' primer and a J-beta primer mix. TCRdb re-analysed the 5' RACE reads in MiXCR, keeping a single row per CDR3 protein. The table shows just under 750,000 distinct CDR3 sequences, with 22% occurring only once. Staff drew roughly 10 milliliters of peripheral blood from each donor. The CDR3 is 15 amino acids. The germline gives CDR1 SGHAT, CDR2 FQNNGV. Germline trimming cut 5 bases from V and 5 bases from J; bases unmatched to any gene: 6. As to this clonotype: Its antigen is undetermined.

Sequences were obtained from blood. This chain links TRBV11-2 with TRBJ2-2; TRBD1 matches at 9 bases. The clonotype originates from a man between 65 and 85 years old in good health. CDR3 sequence (DNA): TGTGCCAGCAGCATGACAGGGGGTGCGACCGGGGAGCTGTTTTTT. It encodes CASSMTGGATGELFF.